This entry lists 13 T cell receptor beta chains sequenced from one sample in a study of blood T cell repertoires in COVID-19. The repertoire was sequenced with immunoSEQ multiplex PCR; TCRdb's copy has only in-frame clones and lacks some. The sample yields roughly 220,000 clones, 80% to 85% seen once. The sample taken for sequencing was peripheral blood. These receptors all stem from a woman in her twenties or thirties who had recovered from COVID-19.

V and J are TRBV27 and TRBJ2-7; TRBD1 matches at 9 bases. This CDR3 has 12 residues. Germline CDR1 is MNHEY and CDR2 is SMNVEV (reference sequence). The J segment lost 9 bases and the V segment lost 5 bases, leaving 5 bases of the junction unmatched. The CDR3: CASSGTGWRQYF. In nucleotides, the CDR3 is TGTGCCAGCAGTGGGACAGGGTGGAGGCAGTACTTC.

On this clone itself: The same CDR3 also results from other DNA sequences found in this sample. The chain is built from TRBV6-5 and TRBJ1-1; 7 bases are shared with TRBD1. The V and J ends lost 8 bases and 0 bases, in that order; junction bases with no gene match: 6. This CDR3 comprises 14 residues. Germline V gene lookup returns CDR1 MNHEY and CDR2 SVGAGI. The CDR3 DNA sequence: TGTGCCAGCCGTTCGGGACAGATGAACACTGAAGCTTTCTTT. Translation gives CASRSGQMNTEAFF.

The chain has TRBV5-1 and TRBJ2-7; perhaps TRBD1 as D (6 bases). CDR1 and CDR2 (germline): SGHRS, YFSETQ. V was shortened by 0 bases and J by 0 bases, with 16 bases between the two germline ends. CDR3 size: 17 residues. The CDR3 region has the DNA TGCGCCAGCAGCTTGGTGACAGGAAGGATCGGCTCCTACGAGCAGTACTTC. Translated: CASSLVTGRIGSYEQYF.

The gene calls are TRBV30 and TRBJ2-6; no definite D call. This CDR3 contains 13 residues. V dropped 4 bases and J dropped 3 bases, with 7 bases sitting between them. Germline V CDR1 and CDR2: GTSNPN, SVGIG (reference sequence). The DNA for the CDR3 is TGTGCCTGGACCCCTGTTGGGGCCAACGTCCTGACTTTC. The encoded protein is CAWTPVGANVLTF.

The rearrangement uses TRBV5-1 and TRBJ2-7; possibly TRBD2 for D (5 bases). Germline V gene sequence: CDR1 SGHRS, CDR2 YFSETQ. The CDR3 consists of 13 residues. V lost 0 bases, J lost 3 bases, and 7 bases lay in between. This chain's CDR3 is CASSLVRGYEQYF. Written as DNA, the CDR3 is TGCGCCAGCAGCTTGGTCCGGGGCTACGAGCAGTACTTC.

This chain joins TRBV27 and TRBJ1-1; no firm D call. V lost 6 bases, J lost 5 bases, and 19 bases lay in between. The CDR3 loop spans 15 amino acids. Looked up from germline, CDR1 is MNHEY and CDR2 is SMNVEV (reference sequence). The CDR3 region has the DNA TGTGCCAGCAGGCCCCTTTCGGTGGTTAGTACTGAAGCTTTCTTT. Its translation: CASRPLSVVSTEAFF.

The gene calls are TRBV5-6 and TRBJ1-1; no firm D call. CDR1 is SGHDT, CDR2 YYEEEE, per germline. Trimming stripped 4 bases from V and 3 bases from J, with 13 bases between. The CDR3 is 14 residues long. The CDR3 sequence: CASSPAGWDTEAFF. DNA for the CDR3: TGTGCCAGCAGCCCGGCGGGATGGGACACTGAAGCTTTCTTT.

The chain has TRBV7-3 and TRBJ2-1; 9 positions match TRBD2. This CDR3 region has 16 residues. The trim removed 5 bases at V and 10 bases at J, leaving 15 bases unmatched. Germline values: CDR1 SGHTA, CDR2 FQGTGA. CDR3 DNA: TGTGCCAGCAGCCCAAAGGGTAGCGGGAGAGGCCCCGAGCAGTTCTTC. It yields the protein CASSPKGSGRGPEQFF.

The V gene is TRBV11-3, the J gene TRBJ2-7, with TRBD2 matching over 13 bases. V shed 5 bases, J shed 4 bases, and the junction held 5 bases outside the gene matches. Germline values: CDR1 SGHNT, CDR2 YENEEA. This CDR3 comprises 15 residues. The CDR3 sequence: CASSPGLAGRYEQYF. The CDR3, as DNA: TGTGCCAGCAGCCCGGGACTAGCGGGACGATACGAGCAGTACTTC.

The chain carries TRBV7-9 and TRBJ1-3; weak D call: TRBD1 (5 bases). The CDR3 covers 17 residues. CDR1 is SEHNR, CDR2 FQNEAQ, per germline (reference sequence). V gave up 5 bases and J gave up 0 bases, with 17 bases separating them. The CDR3 loop is CASSTRPGLLSGNTIYF. CDR3 DNA: TGTGCCAGCAGCACCCGCCCGGGACTCCTCTCTGGAAACACCATATATTTT.

This clone was recorded a few times. The chain recombines TRBV7-9 with TRBJ2-7; a possible D gene is TRBD1 (5 bases). The CDR3 loop spans 15 amino acids. CDR1 and CDR2 (germline): SEHNR, FQNEAQ (reference sequence). The ends were cut back, 5 bases at V and 2 bases at J, with 16 bases in the middle. Written as DNA, the CDR3 is TGTGCCAGCAGCCCCGACAGCTGGACCGCCTACGAGCAGTACTTC. This translates into CASSPDSWTAYEQYF.

The rearrangement uses TRBV19 and TRBJ2-5; TRBD1 matches at 7 bases. The CDR3 runs to 13 residues. Germline V CDR1 and CDR2: LNHDA, SQIVND (reference sequence). V lost 4 bases to trimming and J lost 5 bases; unmatched junction nucleotides: 4. As DNA, the CDR3 is TGTGCCAGTAGTACCAGGGGGTCCGAGACCCAGTACTTC. Protein product: CASSTRGSETQYF.

The chain employs TRBV19 and TRBJ1-3; D is unclear. Trimming took 0 bases from V and 3 from J, leaving 6 bases between them. Germline V gives CDR1 LNHDA, CDR2 SQIVND (reference sequence). This CDR3 spans 14 amino acids. The CDR3 DNA follows: TGTGCCAGTAGTATAGACCTAGATGGAAACACCATATATTTT. Its protein product is CASSIDLDGNTIYF.